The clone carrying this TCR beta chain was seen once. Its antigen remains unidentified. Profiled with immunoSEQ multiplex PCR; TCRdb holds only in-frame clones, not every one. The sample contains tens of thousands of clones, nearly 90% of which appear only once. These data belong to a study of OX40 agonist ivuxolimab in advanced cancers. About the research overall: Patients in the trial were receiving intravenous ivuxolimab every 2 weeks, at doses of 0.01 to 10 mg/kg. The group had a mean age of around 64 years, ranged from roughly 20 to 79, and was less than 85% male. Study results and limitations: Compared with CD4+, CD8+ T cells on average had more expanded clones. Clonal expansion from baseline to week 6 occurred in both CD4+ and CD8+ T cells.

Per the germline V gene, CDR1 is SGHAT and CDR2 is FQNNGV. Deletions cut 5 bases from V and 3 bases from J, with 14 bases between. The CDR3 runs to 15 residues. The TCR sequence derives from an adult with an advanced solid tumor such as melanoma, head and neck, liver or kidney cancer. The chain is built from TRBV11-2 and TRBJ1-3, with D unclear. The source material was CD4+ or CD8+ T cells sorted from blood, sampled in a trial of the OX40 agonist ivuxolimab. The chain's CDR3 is CASSPSGDVGNTIYF. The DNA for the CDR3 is TGTGCCAGCAGCCCCTCAGGAGACGTTGGAAACACCATATATTTT.